The 5 T cell receptor beta chains in this list originate from one sample, sequenced in a study of shared clonotypes between healthy human individuals. TCRdb's copy holds only in-frame clones and misses some; the assay was immunoSEQ multiplex PCR. This table holds fewer than 400,000 clones, approximately 79% found once. Sequences were obtained from memory CD4+ T cells sorted from blood. The subset was: CD45RA-negative fraction. The receptors were sampled from a man aged 25-45 years in good health.

The chain carries TRBV6-5 and TRBJ1-1; D is uncertain. The CDR3 runs 16 residues. Germline CDR1 is MNHEY and CDR2 is SVGAGI. Trimming stripped 2 bases from V and 1 base from J, with 14 bases between. The CDR3 DNA reads TGTGCCAGCAGTTACACTAGCAATCGTAAGAACACTGAAGCTTTCTTT. Its translation is CASSYTSNRKNTEAFF.

This clone was recorded a few times. This chain joins TRBV30 and TRBJ1-2; TRBD1 might be the D (5 bases). CDR1 and CDR2 from the germline V gene are GTSNPN and SVGIG (reference sequence). This CDR3 has 15 amino acids. The germline V and J ends were trimmed by 3 bases and 4 bases, with 18 bases remaining between them. CDR3 sequence (DNA): TGTGCCTGGAGCCGTAATCTCCGGGACCCCTATGGCTACACCTTC. This encodes CAWSRNLRDPYGYTF.

The chain is built from TRBV5-6 and TRBJ2-2; no clear D gene. Germline CDR1 SGHDT, CDR2 YYEEEE. The ends were cut back, 0 bases at V and 5 bases at J, with 8 bases in the middle. The CDR3 extends over 14 amino acids. CDR3 sequence reads: CASSLEARTGELFF. For the CDR3, the DNA is TGTGCCAGCAGCTTGGAGGCCAGGACCGGGGAGCTGTTTTTT.

This rearrangement joins TRBV10-3 to TRBJ1-3, with 10 bases matching TRBD1. V lost 3 bases, J lost 7 bases, and 9 bases stayed unmatched. The CDR3 is made up of 16 amino acids. Germline assignment: CDR1 ENHRY and CDR2 SYGVKD. CDR3 sequence (DNA): TGTGCCATCAGTGAATTCGGGACAGGGGACATCAACACCATATATTTT. As protein: CAISEFGTGDINTIYF.

Worth noting for this clone: This CDR3 is also generated by other DNA sequences in the sample. CDR3 DNA sequence: TGTGCCAGCAGCTTAGATGGAAACACAGATACGCAGTATTTT. This translates into CASSLDGNTDTQYF. This chain links TRBV11-3 with TRBJ2-3; D gene uncertain. CDR1 and CDR2 from the germline V gene are SGHNT and YENEEA. This CDR3 comprises 14 residues. Trimming took 0 bases from V and 2 from J, leaving 6 bases between them.